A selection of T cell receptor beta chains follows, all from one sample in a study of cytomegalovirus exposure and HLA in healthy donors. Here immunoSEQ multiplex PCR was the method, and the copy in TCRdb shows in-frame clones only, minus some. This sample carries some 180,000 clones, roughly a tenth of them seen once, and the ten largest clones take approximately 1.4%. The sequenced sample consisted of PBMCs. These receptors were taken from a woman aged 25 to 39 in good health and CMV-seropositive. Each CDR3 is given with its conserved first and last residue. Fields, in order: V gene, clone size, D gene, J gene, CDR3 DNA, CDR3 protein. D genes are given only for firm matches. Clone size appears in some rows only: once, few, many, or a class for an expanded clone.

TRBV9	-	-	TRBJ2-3	TGTGCCAGCAGCTCACCGGGACACCTACGCACAGATACGCAGTATTTT	CASSSPGHLRTDTQYF
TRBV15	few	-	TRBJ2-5	TGTGCCACCAGCAGAGCAGGACTCGCACAAGAGACCCAGTACTTC	CATSRAGLAQETQYF
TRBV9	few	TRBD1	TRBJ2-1	TGTGCCAGCAGCAACACTAGAGGGGGCTATGAGCAGTTCTTC	CASSNTRGGYEQFF
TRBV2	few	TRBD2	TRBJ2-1	TGTGCCAGCAGTGAAGAAGCGGGAGGCTACAATGAGCAGTTCTTC	CASSEEAGGYNEQFF
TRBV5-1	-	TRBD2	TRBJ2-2	TGCGCCAGCAGCTCTAGCGGGATAGCGGCCGGGGAGCTGTTTTTT	CASSSSGIAAGELFF
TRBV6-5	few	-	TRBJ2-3	TGTGCCAGCAGGTCGACAGATAGCACAGATACGCAGTATTTT	CASRSTDSTDTQYF
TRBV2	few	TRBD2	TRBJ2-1	TGTGCCGGCAGCCCTACTAGCGGGAGCCTTGGGGAGCAGTTCTTC	CAGSPTSGSLGEQFF
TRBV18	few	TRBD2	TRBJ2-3	TGTGCCAGCTCAACGGCAGCAGCGGGGGGCACAGATACGCAGTATTTT	CASSTAAAGGTDTQYF
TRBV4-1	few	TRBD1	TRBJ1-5	TGCGCCAGCAGCCAAGATAGTTGGTATAAGGGGGCGAATCAGCCCCAGCATTTT	CASSQDSWYKGANQPQHF
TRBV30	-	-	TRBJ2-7	TGTGACTGGAGCCGGACTGGGGTCGAAGAGCAGTACTTC	CDWSRTGVEEQYF
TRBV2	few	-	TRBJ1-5	TGTGCCAGCAGTGTACACAGGGCCCCCAATCAGCCCCAGCATTTT	CASSVHRAPNQPQHF
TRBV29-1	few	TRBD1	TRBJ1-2	TGCAGCGTTGAAGACGGGACGGGGACAGCCTATGGCTACACCTTC	CSVEDGTGTAYGYTF
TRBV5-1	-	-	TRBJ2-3	TGCGCCAGCAACTTAGCCGGGGTTCCTTCTAGCACAGATACGCAGTATTTT	CASNLAGVPSSTDTQYF
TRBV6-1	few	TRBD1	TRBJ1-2	TGTGCCGCTGAGGGGGCGGGCTATGGCTACACCTTC	CAAEGAGYGYTF
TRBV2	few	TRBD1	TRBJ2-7	TGTGCCAGCAGTCATCCACCGGGACAGGGGGCTTTGGACCTCACCTACGAGCAGTACTTC	CASSHPPGQGALDLTYEQYF
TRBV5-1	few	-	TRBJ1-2	TGCGCCAGCAGCTTTACAGGGAATCCTAACTATGGCTACACCTTC	CASSFTGNPNYGYTF